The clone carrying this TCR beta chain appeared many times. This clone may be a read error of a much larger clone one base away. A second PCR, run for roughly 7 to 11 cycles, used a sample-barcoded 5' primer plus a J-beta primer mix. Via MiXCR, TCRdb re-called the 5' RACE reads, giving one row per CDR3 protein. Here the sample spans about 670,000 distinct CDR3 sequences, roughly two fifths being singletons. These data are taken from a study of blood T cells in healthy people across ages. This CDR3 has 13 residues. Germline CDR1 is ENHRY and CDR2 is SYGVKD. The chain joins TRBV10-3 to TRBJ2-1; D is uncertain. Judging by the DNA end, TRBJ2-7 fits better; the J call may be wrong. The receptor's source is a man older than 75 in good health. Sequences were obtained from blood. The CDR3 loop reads CAISDTSYNEQYF. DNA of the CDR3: TGTGCCATCAGTGACACCTCCTACAATGAGCAGTACTTC.